Below are 2 T cell receptor beta chains sequenced from a single sample in a study of shared clonotypes between healthy human individuals. Using immunoSEQ multiplex PCR, the repertoire was profiled, and TCRdb retains in-frame clones only, with some absent. Here the sample spans 500,000 or so clones, approximately 95% being singletons. The specimen sequenced was naive CD4+ T cells sorted from blood. Subset: CD45RA+ positively selected. These receptors were taken from a woman aged 25 to 39 in good health.

The V gene is TRBV6-5, the J gene TRBJ1-1, with TRBD1 matching over 7 bases. CDR1 is MNHEY and CDR2 is SVGAGI in the germline V gene. Germline trimming cut 4 bases from V and 3 bases from J; bases unmatched to any gene: 5. This CDR3 spans 14 amino acids. The CDR3 spells CASSSPTGDTEAFF. CDR3 bases: TGTGCCAGCAGTTCGCCCACAGGGGACACTGAAGCTTTCTTT.

This sequence joins TRBV5-1 and TRBJ2-1; 14 bases are a match to TRBD2. Germline V gives CDR1 SGHRS, CDR2 YFSETQ. The CDR3 runs 15 residues. Unmatched junction bases numbered 6, after V lost 3 bases and J lost 10 bases. This CDR3 is CASSSGLAGVLEQFF. In DNA form, the CDR3 reads TGCGCCAGCAGCTCGGGACTAGCGGGAGTATTAGAGCAGTTCTTC.